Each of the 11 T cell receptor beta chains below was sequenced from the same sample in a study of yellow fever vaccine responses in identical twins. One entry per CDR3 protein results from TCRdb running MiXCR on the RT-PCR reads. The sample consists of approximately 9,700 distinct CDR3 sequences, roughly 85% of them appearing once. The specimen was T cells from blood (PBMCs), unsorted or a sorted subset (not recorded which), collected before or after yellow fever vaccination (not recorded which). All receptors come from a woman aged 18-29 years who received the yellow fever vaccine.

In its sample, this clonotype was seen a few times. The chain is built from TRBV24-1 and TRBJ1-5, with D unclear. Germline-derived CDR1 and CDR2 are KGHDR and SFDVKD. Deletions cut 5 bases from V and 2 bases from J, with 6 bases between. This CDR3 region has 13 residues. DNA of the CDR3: TGTGCCACCAGTGCCCAGGGCAATCAGCCCCAGCATTTT. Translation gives CATSAQGNQPQHF.

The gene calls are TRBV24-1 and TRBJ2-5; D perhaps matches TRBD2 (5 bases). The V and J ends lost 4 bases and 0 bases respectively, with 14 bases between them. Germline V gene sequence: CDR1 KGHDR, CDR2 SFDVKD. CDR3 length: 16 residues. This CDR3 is CATSDTLGRDQETQYF. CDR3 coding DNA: TGTGCCACCAGTGACACACTAGGACGAGACCAAGAGACCCAGTACTTC.

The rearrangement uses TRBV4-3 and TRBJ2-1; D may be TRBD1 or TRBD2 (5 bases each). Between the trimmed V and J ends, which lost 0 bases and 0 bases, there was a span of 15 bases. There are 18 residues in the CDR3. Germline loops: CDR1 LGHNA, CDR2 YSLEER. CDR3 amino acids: CASSQELWDLSSYNEQFF. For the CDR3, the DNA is TGCGCCAGCAGCCAAGAGCTGTGGGACCTCAGCTCCTACAATGAGCAGTTCTTC.

CDR3 sequence (DNA): TGTGCCAGCAGCTCTCACCTCTCAGGGTTGTACGAGCAGTACGTC. This codes for CASSSHLSGLYEQYV. J is TRBJ2-7 and V is TRBV11-2, with D possibly being TRBD1 (5 bases). The CDR3 is 15 residues long. V lost 4 bases and J lost 4, with 17 bases in between. Per the germline V gene, CDR1 is SGHAT and CDR2 is FQNNGV.

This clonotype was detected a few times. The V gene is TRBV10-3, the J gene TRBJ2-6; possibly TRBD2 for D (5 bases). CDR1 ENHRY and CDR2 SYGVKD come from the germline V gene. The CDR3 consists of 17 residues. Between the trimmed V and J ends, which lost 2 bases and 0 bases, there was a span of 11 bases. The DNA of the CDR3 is TGTGCCATCAGTGAGAAGAGGGTGAACTCTGGGGCCAACGTCCTGACTTTC. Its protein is CAISEKRVNSGANVLTF.

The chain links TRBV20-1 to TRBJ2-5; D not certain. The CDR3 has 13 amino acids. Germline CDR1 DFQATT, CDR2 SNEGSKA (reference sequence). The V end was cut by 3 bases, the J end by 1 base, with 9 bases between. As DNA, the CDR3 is TGCAGTGCTAGGGGATGGGTCCAAGAGACCCAGTACTTC. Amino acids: CSARGWVQETQYF.

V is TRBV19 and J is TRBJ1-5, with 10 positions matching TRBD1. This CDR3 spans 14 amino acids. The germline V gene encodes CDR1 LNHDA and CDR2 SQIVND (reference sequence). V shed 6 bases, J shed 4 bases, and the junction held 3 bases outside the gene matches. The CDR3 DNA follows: TGTGCCAGTAGACCGGGACAGGGGAATCAGCCCCAGCATTTT. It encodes CASRPGQGNQPQHF.

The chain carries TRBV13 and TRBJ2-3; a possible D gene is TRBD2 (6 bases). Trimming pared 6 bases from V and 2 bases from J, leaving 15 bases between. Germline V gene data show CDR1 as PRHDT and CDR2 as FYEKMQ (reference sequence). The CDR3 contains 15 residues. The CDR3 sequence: CASRGPGVSTDTQYF. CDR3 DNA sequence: TGTGCCAGCAGGGGGCCGGGGGTGTCCACAGATACGCAGTATTTT. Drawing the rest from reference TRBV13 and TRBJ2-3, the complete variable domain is AAGVIQSPRHLIKEKRETATLKCYPIPRHDTVYWYQQGPGQDPQFLISFYEKMQSDKGSIPDRFSAQQFSDYHSELNMSSLELGDSALYFCASRGPGVSTDTQYFGPGTRLTVL.

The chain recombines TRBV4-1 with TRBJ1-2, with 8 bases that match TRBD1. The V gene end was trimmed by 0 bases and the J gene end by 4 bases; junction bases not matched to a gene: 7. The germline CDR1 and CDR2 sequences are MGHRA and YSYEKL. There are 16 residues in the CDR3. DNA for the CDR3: TGCGCCAGCAGCCAAGACACCAGGACAGGGTTCTATGGCTACACCTTC. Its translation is CASSQDTRTGFYGYTF.

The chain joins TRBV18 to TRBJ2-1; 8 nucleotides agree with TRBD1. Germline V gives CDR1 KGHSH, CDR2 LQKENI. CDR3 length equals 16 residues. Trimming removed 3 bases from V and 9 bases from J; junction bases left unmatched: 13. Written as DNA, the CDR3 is TGTGCCAGCTCACCGGACAGGGCGAATAATGGAGCTGAGCAGTTCTTC. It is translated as CASSPDRANNGAEQFF. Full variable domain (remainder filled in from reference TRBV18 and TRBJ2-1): NAGVMQNPRHLVRRRGQEARLRCSPMKGHSHVYWYRQLPEEGLKFMVYLQKENIIDESGMPKERFSAEFPKEGPSILRIQQVVRGDSAAYFCASSPDRANNGAEQFFGPGTRLTVL.

The CDR3 region has the DNA TGTGCCAGCAGCTCTCGGGGTATCACAGATACGCAGTATTTT. This encodes CASSSRGITDTQYF. V usage is TRBV7-9 and J usage is TRBJ2-3, with a tentative D call TRBD2 (5 bases). The germline V gene has CDR1 SEHNR and CDR2 FQNEAQ (reference sequence). The V end was cut by 4 bases, the J end by 2 bases, with 10 bases between. This CDR3 comprises 14 residues.